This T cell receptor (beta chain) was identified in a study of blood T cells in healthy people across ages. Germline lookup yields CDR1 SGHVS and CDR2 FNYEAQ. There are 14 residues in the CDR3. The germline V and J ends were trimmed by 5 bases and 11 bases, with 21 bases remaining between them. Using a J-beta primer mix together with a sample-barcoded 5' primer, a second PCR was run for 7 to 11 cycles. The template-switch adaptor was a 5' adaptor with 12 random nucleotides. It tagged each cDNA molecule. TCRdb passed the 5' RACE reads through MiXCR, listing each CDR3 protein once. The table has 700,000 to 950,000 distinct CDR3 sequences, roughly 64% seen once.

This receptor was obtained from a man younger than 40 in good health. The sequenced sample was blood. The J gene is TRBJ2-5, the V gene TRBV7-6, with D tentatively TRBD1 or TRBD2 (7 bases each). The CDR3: CASSSGSPGGEQYF. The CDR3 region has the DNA TGTGCCAGCAGCAGCGGATCCCCAGGGGGGGAGCAGTACTTC.